These 32 T cell receptor beta chains came from one sample sequenced in a study of blood T cell repertoires in COVID-19. Generated by immunoSEQ multiplex PCR, the TCRdb table keeps only in-frame clones and is missing some. The sample records 250,000 or so clones, 85% to 90% being singletons. Sequencing was done on a sample of peripheral blood. These receptors were collected from a woman aged 35 to 49 who had recovered from COVID-19.

The chain couples TRBV3-1 (or the pseudogene TRBV3-2) to TRBJ1-2; no definite D call. V was clipped by 0 bases and J by 7 bases, with 9 bases between them. In germline, CDR1 is LGHDT, CDR2 YNNKEL (reference sequence). The CDR3 spans 13 residues. This CDR3 is CASSQEGESGYTF. CDR3 sequence (DNA): TGTGCCAGCAGCCAAGAGGGAGAATCTGGCTACACCTTC.

CDR3 DNA sequence: TGTGCCAGCAGCTTAGTGAAGACTAGCGGGAGGTCTCTTTTGTGCGAGCAGTACGTC. Its protein is CASSLVKTSGRSLLCEQYV. The J gene is TRBJ2-7, the V gene TRBV11-3; 13 bases line up with TRBD2. V gave up 1 base and J gave up 6 bases; unmatched junction bases: 15. The CDR3 extends over 19 amino acids. Germline V gene data show CDR1 as SGHNT and CDR2 as YENEEA.

The chain uses TRBV3-1 (or the pseudogene TRBV3-2) and TRBJ2-2; tentatively, D is TRBD2 (6 bases). Per the germline V gene, CDR1 is LGHDT and CDR2 is YNNKEL (reference sequence). Between the trimmed V and J ends, which lost 1 base and 7 bases, there was a span of 13 bases. CDR3 length: 15 residues. The CDR3 is CASSQGLRDLGELFF. CDR3 nucleotide sequence: TGTGCCAGCAGCCAAGGATTGCGGGATCTCGGGGAGCTGTTTTTT.

This sequence joins TRBV28 and TRBJ1-6, with D possibly TRBD1 on 6 matching bases. Trimming stripped 7 bases from V and 7 bases from J, with 14 bases between. The CDR3 runs to 14 residues. From germline, CDR1 is MDHEN and CDR2 SYDVKM. The CDR3 loop is CASTPEGENSPLHF. The CDR3 bases are TGTGCCAGCACCCCTGAGGGGGAGAATTCACCCCTCCACTTT.

The gene calls are TRBV4-3 and TRBJ2-5; D may be TRBD2 (5 bases). Between the trimmed V and J ends, which lost 0 bases and 5 bases, there was a span of 19 bases. CDR1 LGHNA and CDR2 YSLEER come from the germline V gene. The CDR3 is made up of 17 amino acids. CDR3 coding DNA: TGCGCCAGCAGCCAAGAATTCTGGACGGGATTAGGGGAGACCCAGTACTTC. It is translated as CASSQEFWTGLGETQYF.

This clone appeared a single time. The rearrangement uses TRBV6-6 and TRBJ2-7, with TRBD2 as a possible D gene (5 bases). V lost 5 bases and J lost 2, with 10 bases in between. The CDR3 has 13 residues. Germline CDR1 reads MNHNY; CDR2 reads SVGAGI (reference sequence). The CDR3 DNA follows: TGTGCCAGCAGTCGACCCGGGGCCTACGAGCAGTACGTC. As protein: CASSRPGAYEQYV.

This clone was found many times. V usage is TRBV11-2 and J usage is TRBJ1-6; 7 bases align to TRBD1. Germline CDR1 is SGHAT and CDR2 is FQNNGV. CDR3 length: 14 amino acids. With V trimmed by 1 base and J by 12 bases, 6 bases remained unmatched. The CDR3 spells CASSLGGQVRPLHF. The CDR3 DNA sequence: TGTGCCAGCAGCTTAGGCGGACAGGTCAGACCCCTCCACTTT. The full variable domain, rest sourced from reference TRBV11-2 and TRBJ1-6, is EAGVAQSPRYKIIEKRQSVAFWCNPISGHATLYWYQQILGQGPKLLIQFQNNGVVDDSQLPKDRFSAERLKGVDSTLKIQPAKLEDSAVYLCASSLGGQVRPLHFGNGTRLTVT.

This clone was recorded a few times. V usage is TRBV2 and J usage is TRBJ2-3; 10 bases are a match to TRBD1. The junction had 4 bases not matched to a gene; V was cut back by 3 bases and J by 1 base. This CDR3 region has 16 residues. In germline, CDR1 is SNHLY, CDR2 FYNNEI. In DNA form, the CDR3 reads TGTGCCAGCAGTGAGGAGGGGACAGGGGGCACAGATACGCAGTATTTT. Its translation: CASSEEGTGGTDTQYF.

The chain has TRBV7-8 and TRBJ1-2; 8 bases map to TRBD1. This CDR3 is 13 amino acids long. The germline V gene has CDR1 SGHVS and CDR2 FQNEAQ. V dropped 2 bases and J dropped 13; count of bases not matched to a gene: 9. The CDR3, as DNA: TGTGCCAGCAGCTTATCGGTACAGGGGGAAGGCACCTTC. It is translated as CASSLSVQGEGTF. Complete variable domain (other parts from reference TRBV7-8 and TRBJ1-2): GAGVSQSPRYKVAKRGQDVALRCDPISGHVSLFWYQQALGQGPEFLTYFQNEAQLDKSGLPSDRFFAERPEGSVSTLKIQRTQQEDSAVYLCASSLSVQGEGTFGSGTRLTVV.

This clone was observed a handful of times. The chain carries TRBV10-3 and TRBJ1-4; possibly TRBD1 for D (5 bases). The CDR3 runs 13 residues. V was pared by 8 bases and J by 5 bases, with 12 bases between. From germline, CDR1 is ENHRY and CDR2 SYGVKD. The CDR3 region is CAIQSKGNEKLFF. The CDR3 DNA reads TGTGCCATCCAATCAAAGGGGAATGAAAAACTGTTTTTT.

Concerning this clone itself: Other DNA sequences in this sample translate to the same CDR3. V gene TRBV4-3 combines with J gene TRBJ1-2; D may be TRBD1 (5 bases). CDR3 length equals 14 residues. Per germline, CDR1 LGHNA and CDR2 YSLEER. Deletions cut 0 bases from V and 2 bases from J, with 7 bases between. CDR3 bases: TGCGCCAGCAGCCAAGATCGGGGGAACTATGGCTACACCTTC. Encoded protein: CASSQDRGNYGYTF.

The chain combines TRBV7-9 with TRBJ2-3; TRBD1 matches at 7 bases. The CDR3 is 17 amino acids. V shed 1 base, J shed 2 bases, and the junction held 9 bases outside the gene matches. Germline-derived CDR1 and CDR2 are SEHNR and FQNEAQ (reference sequence). The CDR3 protein is CASSLDGTAPYTDTQYF. The CDR3, as DNA: TGTGCCAGCAGCTTAGACGGGACAGCTCCATACACAGATACGCAGTATTTT.

V gene TRBV3-1 (or the pseudogene TRBV3-2) combines with J gene TRBJ1-1; D not resolved. The CDR3 consists of 16 residues. Germline loops: CDR1 LGHDT, CDR2 YNNKEL (reference sequence). V dropped 1 base and J dropped 1 base, with 13 bases sitting between them. CDR3 sequence: CASSQGRNRGNTEAFF. CDR3 nucleotide sequence: TGTGCCAGCAGCCAAGGACGGAATCGGGGGAACACTGAAGCTTTCTTT.

The CDR3 sequence is CASTTRTGHVEAFF. CDR3 DNA: TGTGCCAGCACTACTCGGACAGGGCACGTTGAAGCTTTCTTT. This chain joins TRBV2 and TRBJ1-1, with 8 bases lining up with TRBD1. The CDR3 covers 14 residues. Germline CDR1 SNHLY, CDR2 FYNNEI. V lost 7 bases, J lost 7 bases, and 11 bases stayed unmatched.

The chain uses TRBV5-1 and TRBJ2-1, with D possibly TRBD1 on 5 matching bases. Germline CDR1 SGHRS, CDR2 YFSETQ. V lost 2 bases and J 8 bases, leaving 11 bases between the germline ends. The CDR3 covers 13 residues. The DNA for the CDR3 is TGCGCCAGCAGCTTACAAGGGGTCTATGAGCAGTTCTTC. Its protein is CASSLQGVYEQFF. Variable domain in full (rest from reference TRBV5-1 and TRBJ2-1): KAGVTQTPRYLIKTRGQQVTLSCSPISGHRSVSWYQQTPGQGLQFLFEYFSETQRNKGNFPGRFSGRQFSNSRSEMNVSTLELGDSALYLCASSLQGVYEQFFGPGTRLTVL.

The gene calls are TRBV7-6 and TRBJ2-2; tentative D call: TRBD1 (6 bases). The germline CDR1 and CDR2 sequences are SGHVS and FNYEAQ. The CDR3 has 16 residues. V lost 4 bases, J lost 5 bases, and 17 bases lay in between. The CDR3 sequence: CASSSLPSGTTGELFF. The CDR3 DNA is TGTGCCAGCAGCTCGCTCCCTTCCGGGACAACCGGGGAGCTGTTTTTT.

The J gene is TRBJ1-2, the V gene TRBV5-4, with TRBD1 matching 8 bases. The CDR3 is made up of 13 amino acids. Germline assignment: CDR1 SGHNT and CDR2 YYREEE (reference sequence). The J segment lost 8 bases and the V segment lost 1 base, leaving 4 bases of the junction unmatched. CDR3 protein: CASSLQQGGGYTF. CDR3 nucleotides: TGTGCCAGCAGCTTGCAACAGGGGGGAGGCTACACCTTC.

This chain's CDR3 is CASSHWSGVGGSNQPQHF. The DNA for the CDR3 is TGTGCCAGCAGTCACTGGAGCGGGGTTGGGGGCAGCAATCAGCCCCAGCATTTT. The J gene is TRBJ1-5, the V gene TRBV6-2 or TRBV6-3, with a weak D call TRBD1 (6 bases). The CDR3 length is 18 residues. Between the trimmed V and J ends, which lost 5 bases and 1 base, there was a span of 21 bases. Germline CDR1 is MNHEY and CDR2 is SVGEGT.

The chain couples TRBV7-2 to TRBJ2-5, with 9 bases identical to TRBD2. Per the germline V gene, CDR1 is SGHTA and CDR2 is FQGNSA. V lost 1 base to trimming and J lost 5 bases; unmatched junction nucleotides: 8. CDR3 size: 16 residues. This CDR3 is CASSLDLSGGRETQYF. The CDR3 DNA reads as TGTGCCAGCAGCTTAGACTTGAGCGGGGGGCGGGAGACCCAGTACTTC. Full variable domain (outside the CDR3, taken from reference TRBV7-2 and TRBJ2-5): GAGVSQSPSNKVTEKGKDVELRCDPISGHTALYWYRQSLGQGLEFLIYFQGNSAPDKSGLPSDRFSAERTGGSVSTLTIQRTQQEDSAVYLCASSLDLSGGRETQYFGPGTRLLVL.

The count of this clone is one. The rearrangement links TRBV7-9 to TRBJ2-3; no clear D. This CDR3 is 12 amino acids long. Germline CDR1 and CDR2: SEHNR and FQNEAQ (reference sequence). The V end was cut by 4 bases, the J end by 4 bases, with 6 bases between. CDR3 sequence reads: CASSYEPDTQYF. The CDR3 region has the DNA TGTGCCAGCAGCTATGAGCCAGATACGCAGTATTTT.

The chain combines TRBV27 with TRBJ2-2, with D tentatively TRBD2 (5 bases). The germline V and J ends were trimmed by 5 bases and 6 bases, with 13 bases remaining between them. Germline values: CDR1 MNHEY, CDR2 SMNVEV (reference sequence). The CDR3 loop spans 14 amino acids. The CDR3 DNA reads as TGTGCCAGCAGTCCCCCATGGCGGGCCGGGGAGCTGTTTTTT. This encodes CASSPPWRAGELFF.

J is TRBJ2-1 and V is TRBV4-1, with D uncertain. CDR1 and CDR2 from the germline V gene are MGHRA and YSYEKL. V dropped 1 base and J dropped 1 base, with 11 bases sitting between them. This CDR3 is built from 16 residues. Written as DNA, the CDR3 is TGCGCCAGCAGCCAAGTGCCAACCGGGTCCTACAATGAGCAGTTCTTC. Residues: CASSQVPTGSYNEQFF.

V gene TRBV7-9 combines with J gene TRBJ2-2; the D gene is possibly TRBD2 (5 bases). The CDR3 loop spans 12 amino acids. Per germline, CDR1 SEHNR and CDR2 FQNEAQ (reference sequence). In DNA form, the CDR3 reads TGTTCCCAAGGGAGATACACCGGGGAGCTGTTTTTT. Encoded protein: CSQGRYTGELFF.

This sequence joins TRBV9 and TRBJ1-2; a weak D match, TRBD1 (6 bases). The V end lost 6 bases, the J end lost 1 base, and 13 bases lay between the germline ends. CDR1 is SGDLS and CDR2 is YYNGEE in the germline V gene. This CDR3 region has 14 residues. The CDR3 nucleotides read TGTGCCAGCACCCCCGGACAGCATAACTATGGCTACACCTTC. It is translated as CASTPGQHNYGYTF.

CDR3 in DNA: TGTGCCAGCAGCCCGGGTGTGAATCAGCCCCAGCATTTT. Translated: CASSPGVNQPQHF. The genes are TRBV7-2 and TRBJ1-5; D ambiguous. Germline CDR1 reads SGHTA; CDR2 reads FQGNSA. Trimming pared 5 bases from V and 4 bases from J, leaving 9 bases between. The CDR3 runs to 13 residues. Filled out from reference TRBV7-2 and TRBJ1-5, the complete variable domain reads GAGVSQSPSNKVTEKGKDVELRCDPISGHTALYWYRQSLGQGLEFLIYFQGNSAPDKSGLPSDRFSAERTGGSVSTLTIQRTQQEDSAVYLCASSPGVNQPQHFGDGTRLSIL.

The genes are TRBV6-6 and TRBJ2-3; TRBD1 matches at 8 bases. This CDR3 contains 17 residues. With V trimmed by 5 bases and J by 1 base, 11 bases remained unmatched. Germline assignment: CDR1 MNHNY and CDR2 SVGAGI (reference sequence). The DNA for the CDR3 is TGTGCCAGCAGTCGGACAGGGACGAGTGCTGGCACAGATACGCAGTATTTT. Translation: CASSRTGTSAGTDTQYF.

The V gene is TRBV19, the J gene TRBJ2-5; D remains ambiguous. Germline lookup yields CDR1 LNHDA and CDR2 SQIVND (reference sequence). The V and J ends lost 4 bases and 5 bases respectively, with 14 bases between them. This CDR3 has 14 residues. The CDR3 is CASSTLPKPETQYF. The CDR3 DNA reads as TGTGCCAGTAGTACCCTTCCTAAGCCGGAGACCCAGTACTTC.

This rearrangement joins TRBV11-2 to TRBJ2-5; D remains unclear. CDR3 length equals 15 residues. V shed 3 bases and J shed 5 bases, with 16 bases lying between them. Germline CDR1 reads SGHAT; CDR2 reads FQNNGV. CDR3 in DNA: TGTGCCAGCAGCTTCTCATTAGCACGATCGGAGACCCAGTACTTC. It yields the protein CASSFSLARSETQYF.

This clone was counted only a few times. The J gene is TRBJ2-1, the V gene TRBV11-3; 7 nucleotides agree with TRBD2. CDR1 is SGHNT, CDR2 YENEEA, per germline. J gave up 6 bases and V 5 bases, and 4 bases lay outside the gene matches. The length of the CDR3 is 13 residues. The CDR3 sequence: CASSRRLANEQFF. The CDR3, as DNA: TGTGCCAGCAGCCGACGACTAGCCAATGAGCAGTTCTTC.

The chain combines TRBV18 with TRBJ2-7; D perhaps matches TRBD2 (5 bases). Trimming shortened V by 3 bases and J by 3 bases, and 9 bases separated the two germline ends. Germline V gives CDR1 KGHSH, CDR2 LQKENI. The CDR3 contains 13 residues. The CDR3 loop is CASSPGEFYEQYF. CDR3 DNA sequence: TGTGCCAGCTCACCCGGGGAATTCTACGAGCAGTACTTC.

The chain uses TRBV7-9 and TRBJ1-2; the D is unclear. The CDR3 loop spans 14 amino acids. Germline V CDR1 and CDR2: SEHNR, FQNEAQ (reference sequence). Trimming removed 2 bases from V and 6 bases from J, with 13 bases in between. DNA for the CDR3: TGTGCCAGCAGCTTAAGCTCCGGGAATGATGGCTACACCTTC. The encoded protein is CASSLSSGNDGYTF. Filled out from reference TRBV7-9 and TRBJ1-2, the complete variable domain reads DTGVSQNPRHKITKRGQNVTFRCDPISEHNRLYWYRQTLGQGPEFLTYFQNEAQLEKSRLLSDRFSAERPKGSFSTLEIQRTEQGDSAMYLCASSLSSGNDGYTFGSGTRLTVV.

The rearrangement links TRBV14 to TRBJ1-2; TRBD1 matches at 7 bases. CDR1 is SGHDN, CDR2 FVKESK, per germline. The CDR3 extends over 18 amino acids. Trimming removed 3 bases from V and 5 bases from J; junction bases left unmatched: 18. CDR3 loop: CASSHMRRDSWYHYGYTF. The DNA for the CDR3 is TGTGCCAGCAGCCACATGAGGAGGGACAGTTGGTATCATTATGGCTACACCTTC.